The source of this TCR beta chain is a study of T cells in Graves' hyperthyroidism and ophthalmopathy. The CDR3 is made up of 13 amino acids. Trimming stripped 6 bases from V and 8 bases from J, with 13 bases between. The germline CDR1 and CDR2 sequences are MDHEN and SYDVKM. TCR beta CDR3 regions were amplified from RNA. The TCR CDR3 first-round RT-PCR relied on the HTBI primer set. TCRdb re-derived calls from the multiplex PCR reads in MiXCR, one entry per CDR3 protein. Seen here are about 620,000 distinct CDR3 sequences, about 16% observed once, and the top ten hold less than 4.5%. Newly diagnosed hyperthyroidism patients aged 18 to 65 years had disease lasting under 2 months.

This TCR derives from a woman in her twenties or thirties with Graves' hyperthyroidism. The chain recombines TRBV28 with TRBJ1-4, with a tentative D call TRBD1 (5 bases). The sample consisted of blood. CDR3 sequence: CASRIGAGEKLFF. The CDR3 DNA follows: TGTGCCAGCAGGATAGGGGCAGGGGAAAAACTGTTTTTT.